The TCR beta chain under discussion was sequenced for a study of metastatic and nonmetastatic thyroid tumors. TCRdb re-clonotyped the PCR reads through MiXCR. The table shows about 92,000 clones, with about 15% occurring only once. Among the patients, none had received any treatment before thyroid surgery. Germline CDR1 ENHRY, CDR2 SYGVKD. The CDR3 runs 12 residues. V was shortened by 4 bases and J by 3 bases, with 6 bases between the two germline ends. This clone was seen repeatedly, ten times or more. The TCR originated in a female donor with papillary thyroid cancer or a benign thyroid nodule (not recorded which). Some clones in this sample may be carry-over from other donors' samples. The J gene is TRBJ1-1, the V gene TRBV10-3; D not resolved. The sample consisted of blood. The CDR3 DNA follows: TGTGCCATCAGTGCTCGGGACACTGAAGCTTTCTTT. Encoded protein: CAISARDTEAFF.